This entry is about one T cell receptor (beta chain). The sample originates from a study of blood T cell repertoires in COVID-19. At the level of the study: Collection of acute and convalescent COVID-19 samples took place in the United States, Italy and Spain.

Sequencing used immunoSEQ multiplex PCR; TCRdb keeps in-frame clones, though not all of them. Among under 55,000 clones listed, 70% to 90% were seen once. The sample taken for sequencing was peripheral blood. The receptor was derived from a human donor in a cohort sampled during active COVID-19.

The CDR3 here is CASSSTGTSYEQYF. In nucleotides, the CDR3 is TGTGCCAGCAGCTCGACAGGGACCTCCTACGAGCAGTACTTC. The rearrangement links TRBV7-2 to TRBJ2-7; 7 positions agree with TRBD1. Germline-derived CDR1 and CDR2 are SGHTA and FQGNSA. V was pared by 4 bases and J by 0 bases, with 3 bases of the junction left unmatched. This CDR3 is 14 amino acids long.